Listed here are 14 T cell receptor beta chains from one sample, sequenced in a study of cytomegalovirus exposure and HLA in healthy donors. Assay used: immunoSEQ multiplex PCR; TCRdb lists only in-frame clones, some missing. This sample has 71,000 or so clones, with 94% found just once. The source material was PBMCs. The source is a man younger than 30 in good health and CMV-seropositive.

This chain uses TRBV7-8 with TRBJ2-7; no reliable D call. Between the trimmed V and J ends, which lost 2 bases and 0 bases, there was a span of 20 bases. Germline V gene data show CDR1 as SGHVS and CDR2 as FQNEAQ. The CDR3 runs 18 residues. The CDR3 loop is CASSLLFRRQSDSYEQYF. The DNA of the CDR3 is TGTGCCAGCAGCTTATTATTTCGGCGGCAGTCTGACTCCTACGAGCAGTACTTC.

This sequence joins TRBV2 and TRBJ1-1, with unresolved D. This CDR3 has 16 amino acids. The germline V gene has CDR1 SNHLY and CDR2 FYNNEI. V was clipped by 0 bases and J by 2 bases, with 13 bases between them. As DNA, the CDR3 is TGTGCCAGCAGTGAAGCACTGGACGGGGTAAACACTGAAGCTTTCTTT. Protein product: CASSEALDGVNTEAFF.

The chain combines TRBV6-5 with TRBJ2-7; 11 bases align to TRBD2. J was trimmed by 6 bases and V by 6 bases; bases with no gene match: 10. This CDR3 region has 15 residues. CDR1 is MNHEY, CDR2 SVGAGI, per germline. Here the CDR3 DNA reads TGTGCCAGCAGGAGACAACTAGCGGGAGAGAGCGAGCAGTACTTC. This codes for CASRRQLAGESEQYF.

The chain combines TRBV28 with TRBJ1-1, with D perhaps TRBD1 (6 bases). Trimming shortened V by 7 bases and J by 5 bases, and 17 bases separated the two germline ends. The CDR3 is 14 residues long. Germline V gene data show CDR1 as MDHEN and CDR2 as SYDVKM. The CDR3 loop reads CASNRQAFETEAFF. The CDR3 DNA reads TGTGCCAGCAATAGACAGGCATTCGAGACTGAAGCTTTCTTT.

The genes are TRBV7-9 and TRBJ2-7; 10 nucleotides agree with TRBD1. Germline trimming cut 5 bases from V and 4 bases from J; bases unmatched to any gene: 8. Germline V gives CDR1 SEHNR, CDR2 FQNEAQ (reference sequence). This CDR3 spans 15 amino acids. The DNA of the CDR3 is TGTGCCAGCAGCGGGACAGGGGCTACTCTATACGAGCAGTACTTC. The encoded protein is CASSGTGATLYEQYF.

The genes are TRBV4-1 and TRBJ2-7; D is undetermined. This CDR3 has 15 residues. With 0 bases removed from V and 1 base from J, the gap between germline ends came to 10 bases. Germline lookup yields CDR1 MGHRA and CDR2 YSYEKL. Here the CDR3 reads CASSQESGASYEQYF. The CDR3 DNA reads as TGCGCCAGCAGCCAAGAAAGTGGAGCATCCTACGAGCAGTACTTC.

This chain uses TRBV6-1 with TRBJ2-7; 9 nucleotides align to TRBD1. Germline loops: CDR1 MNHNS, CDR2 SASEGT. CDR3 length: 13 residues. Trimming cost V 8 bases and J 4 bases; bases outside gene matches: 6. In DNA, the CDR3 is TGTGCCAGCGGGCATGGGACAGGGTACGAGCAGTACTTC. Its translation: CASGHGTGYEQYF.

This chain connects TRBV5-1 to TRBJ2-5, with 12 positions matching TRBD1. After removal of 4 bases from V and 5 bases from J, the junction contained 6 bases not matched to a gene. CDR1 and CDR2 from the germline V gene are SGHRS and YFSETQ. This CDR3 has 15 residues. The CDR3 sequence: CASSGGTGGLETQYF. CDR3 DNA: TGCGCCAGCAGCGGAGGGACAGGGGGCTTGGAGACCCAGTACTTC. Supplemented by reference TRBV5-1 and TRBJ2-5, the full variable domain reads KAGVTQTPRYLIKTRGQQVTLSCSPISGHRSVSWYQQTPGQGLQFLFEYFSETQRNKGNFPGRFSGRQFSNSRSEMNVSTLELGDSALYLCASSGGTGGLETQYFGPGTRLLVL.

This chain uses TRBV5-1 with TRBJ1-1; D remains ambiguous. The CDR3 has 15 amino acids. Germline loops: CDR1 SGHRS, CDR2 YFSETQ. V was cut by 1 base and J by 1 base, with 11 bases left in between. CDR3 sequence: CASSLSGWTNTEAFF. The CDR3 coding sequence is TGCGCCAGCAGCTTGTCGGGGTGGACGAACACTGAAGCTTTCTTT.

The J gene is TRBJ2-7, the V gene TRBV7-3, with TRBD1 as a possible D gene (8 bases). The CDR3 is made up of 14 amino acids. Germline V lookup: CDR1 SGHTA, CDR2 FQGTGA. Trimming left V 5 bases short and J 3 bases short, with 14 bases between. In nucleotides, the CDR3 is TGTGCCAGCAGCCCGGACAGGGACTACTACGAGCAGTACTTC. It translates to CASSPDRDYYEQYF.

The rearrangement joins TRBV4-1 to TRBJ2-1; D unclear. V lost 6 bases and J 0 bases, leaving 15 bases between the germline ends. This CDR3 comprises 16 residues. CDR1 MGHRA and CDR2 YSYEKL come from the germline V gene. CDR3 amino acids: CASRKHDTSSYNEQFF. DNA of the CDR3: TGCGCCAGCAGAAAGCATGACACGAGCTCCTACAATGAGCAGTTCTTC.

The DNA of the CDR3 is TGTGCCAGCAGTTCTGGAACTCCCTCGGGCGAGCAGTACTTC. Translated: CASSSGTPSGEQYF. The chain joins TRBV28 to TRBJ2-7; D remains unclear. Germline V gene lookup returns CDR1 MDHEN and CDR2 SYDVKM. This CDR3 is built from 14 residues. V was clipped by 4 bases and J by 6 bases, with 16 bases between them.

This sequence joins TRBV9 and TRBJ2-1; a possible D gene is TRBD2 (5 bases). The CDR3 runs to 14 residues. Germline V lookup: CDR1 SGDLS, CDR2 YYNGEE. V dropped 0 bases and J dropped 9 bases, with 13 bases sitting between them. CDR3 bases: TGTGCCAGCAGCGTAGGACTAATCATGGGTGAGCAGTTCTTC. Encoded protein: CASSVGLIMGEQFF.

The table lists this clone with a count of one. The chain is built from TRBV28 and TRBJ2-7; 9 nucleotides line up with TRBD1. The CDR3 has 15 amino acids. From germline, CDR1 is MDHEN and CDR2 SYDVKM. Unmatched junction bases numbered 9, after V lost 8 bases and J lost 1 base. The CDR3 DNA sequence: TGTGCCAGCCTGACAGGGGGTTTAGGTTCCTACGAGCAGTACTTC. It is translated as CASLTGGLGSYEQYF.